These 27 T cell receptor beta chains were all obtained from the same sample, sequenced in a study of Ad26.COV2.S vaccination and SARS-CoV-2 variants. Treatment defined: about 20 received Ad26.COV2.S at low or high dose, single or two shots; about 5 received placebo; per-sample allocation not given. The samples date from day 63 after the first vaccine or placebo injection. Sequencing used immunoSEQ multiplex PCR; TCRdb keeps in-frame clones, though not all of them. The sample includes roughly 700,000 clones, around 89% of them seen just once. The source material was peripheral blood, sampled in a trial of Ad26.COV2.S vaccine versus placebo. All receptors derive from a person aged 18-65 years who received the Ad26.COV2.S COVID-19 vaccine or a placebo.

DNA for the CDR3: TGCGCCAGCAGCCAAGACCCGGGACTGGACTCTGGAAACACCATATATTTT. It is translated as CASSQDPGLDSGNTIYF. The chain links TRBV4-3 to TRBJ1-3, with TRBD1 as a possible D gene (5 bases). Trimming cost V 0 bases and J 0 bases, with 12 bases left between them. The CDR3 covers 17 residues. CDR1 is LGHNA and CDR2 is YSLEER in the germline V gene.

V and J are TRBV6-2 or TRBV6-3 and TRBJ2-1; 8 positions agree with TRBD2. Germline lookup yields CDR1 MNHEY and CDR2 SVGEGT. V lost 3 bases, J lost 4 bases, and 2 bases stayed unmatched. The CDR3 totals 14 residues. The CDR3: CASSYSGAYNEQFF. In DNA form, the CDR3 reads TGTGCCAGCAGTTATAGCGGGGCTTACAATGAGCAGTTCTTC.

The chain has TRBV5-4 and TRBJ1-1; TRBD1 is a possible D gene (5 bases). This CDR3 is built from 13 residues. The germline V gene encodes CDR1 SGHNT and CDR2 YYREEE (reference sequence). Trimming removed 0 bases from V and 7 bases from J, with 10 bases in between. The CDR3 DNA reads TGTGCCAGCAGCTTGGTGGGGCAGGGTGAAGCTTTCTTT. This codes for CASSLVGQGEAFF.

The J gene is TRBJ2-2, the V gene TRBV4-2; 7 bases agree with TRBD2. Per the germline V gene, CDR1 is LGHNA and CDR2 is YNFKEQ. The ends lost 3 bases at V and 5 bases at J; junction bases unmatched: 3. This CDR3 has 14 amino acids. The CDR3 region is CASSQEAGTGELFF. The CDR3, as DNA: TGTGCCAGCAGCCAGGAAGCGGGGACCGGGGAGCTGTTTTTT.

The chain combines TRBV5-1 with TRBJ2-5; 9 bases map to TRBD1. Germline V gene data show CDR1 as SGHRS and CDR2 as YFSETQ. V was pared by 0 bases and J by 4 bases, with 4 bases of the junction left unmatched. The CDR3 covers 15 residues. CDR3 nucleotide sequence: TGCGCCAGCAGCTTGGGAGGGACAGGGAGAGAGACCCAGTACTTC. It translates to CASSLGGTGRETQYF.

This clone came up a few times. In nucleotides, the CDR3 is TGCAGCGCTAGCGGGGCGAACACCGGGGAGCTGTTTTTT. It yields the protein CSASGANTGELFF. The chain links TRBV29-1 to TRBJ2-2; 9 bases agree with TRBD2. The V gene's germline CDR1 is SQVTM and CDR2 ANQGSEA. J lost 0 bases, V lost 7 bases, and 0 bases had no gene match. The CDR3 has 13 residues.

A few counts support this clone. This chain uses TRBV6-5 with TRBJ1-5; 8 bases match TRBD1. The germline V gene encodes CDR1 MNHEY and CDR2 SVGAGI. CDR3 length: 12 amino acids. V shed 6 bases, J shed 5 bases, and the junction held 0 bases outside the gene matches. CDR3 sequence: CASRTGDQPQHF. The CDR3 DNA reads as TGTGCCAGCAGGACAGGGGATCAGCCCCAGCATTTT.

A remark on this clone: Other DNA variants within this sample encode the same CDR3. The J gene is TRBJ2-1, the V gene TRBV11-2; D gene ambiguous. Per germline, CDR1 SGHAT and CDR2 FQNNGV. The CDR3 has 13 residues. Trimming cost V 1 base and J 3 bases, with 4 bases left between them. For the CDR3, the DNA is TGTGCCAGCAGCTTAGCCCGCTACAATGAGCAGTTCTTC. It is translated as CASSLARYNEQFF.

The chain recombines TRBV7-9 with TRBJ1-5; D unresolved. Germline CDR1 SEHNR, CDR2 FQNEAQ (reference sequence). The CDR3 extends over 13 amino acids. Trimming pared 6 bases from V and 2 bases from J, leaving 8 bases between. The CDR3 loop reads CASRPTGNQPQHF. The CDR3, as DNA: TGTGCCAGCAGGCCCACGGGCAATCAGCCCCAGCATTTT.

The chain carries TRBV15 and TRBJ2-7; weak D call: TRBD2 (7 bases). This CDR3 contains 16 residues. Trimming removed 0 bases from V and 1 base from J, with 13 bases in between. Germline V CDR1 and CDR2: LNHNV, YYDKDF (reference sequence). The CDR3 DNA reads TGTGCCACCAGCAGAGATAATGGGGGGGCTTCCTACGAGCAGTACTTC. This translates into CATSRDNGGASYEQYF.

The V and J genes are TRBV15 and TRBJ2-3, with TRBD2 matching 9 bases. The CDR3 covers 16 residues. From germline, CDR1 is LNHNV and CDR2 YYDKDF (reference sequence). V trimming: 3 bases; J trimming: 4 bases; junction bases outside the gene matches: 8. CDR3 bases: TGTGCCACCAGCAGTCTCTTAGCGGGAGAAGCAGATACGCAGTATTTT. This encodes CATSSLLAGEADTQYF.

The chain is built from TRBV18 and TRBJ2-1; 11 bases agree with TRBD2. The length of the CDR3 is 15 residues. Trimming took 5 bases from V and 5 from J; bases not matched to a gene: 5. The germline V gene encodes CDR1 KGHSH and CDR2 LQKENI. This chain's CDR3 is CASSATSGTHNEQFF. The CDR3 DNA follows: TGTGCCAGCTCAGCGACTAGCGGGACCCACAATGAGCAGTTCTTC.

A single count supports this clone. The chain recombines TRBV9 with TRBJ2-2, with TRBD2 identical over 7 bases. The trim removed 0 bases at V and 4 bases at J, leaving 6 bases unmatched. The CDR3 runs to 16 residues. Germline CDR1 reads SGDLS; CDR2 reads YYNGEE. In DNA form, the CDR3 reads TGTGCCAGCAGCGTAGGGGGAGCGGGACTCACCGGGGAGCTGTTTTTT. This encodes CASSVGGAGLTGELFF.

The J gene is TRBJ2-7, the V gene TRBV5-4; 12 bases match TRBD2. Per germline, CDR1 SGHNT and CDR2 YYREEE (reference sequence). V lost 3 bases and J lost 0; bases outside the gene matches: 4. The CDR3 totals 16 residues. CDR3 nucleotides: TGTGCCAGCAGCTCCCCGACTAGCGGGGGCTCCTACGAGCAGTACTTC. This codes for CASSSPTSGGSYEQYF.

CDR3 DNA: TGTGCCTGGAGTGTACATTTAGGGAGTGACGGCAATCAGCCCCAGCATTTT. Translating gives CAWSVHLGSDGNQPQHF. This chain connects TRBV30 to TRBJ1-5; D not resolved. CDR3 length equals 17 residues. Germline assignment: CDR1 GTSNPN and CDR2 SVGIG (reference sequence). The V and J ends lost 0 bases and 2 bases respectively, with 17 bases between them.

The V call is TRBV6-5, the J call TRBJ2-1; D possibly corresponds to TRBD1 (6 bases). V lost 2 bases to trimming and J lost 6 bases, with 14 bases between them. This CDR3 region has 15 residues. The germline V gene encodes CDR1 MNHEY and CDR2 SVGAGI. For the CDR3, the DNA is TGTGCCAGCAGTTACGGGACGGGACAAAGCAATGAGCAGTTCTTC. Encoded protein: CASSYGTGQSNEQFF.

J is TRBJ2-5 and V is TRBV7-2, with TRBD1 matching 9 bases. The CDR3 is 17 residues long. V lost 1 base, J lost 4 bases, and 10 bases stayed unmatched. Per germline, CDR1 SGHTA and CDR2 FQGNSA. CDR3 residues: CASSLGFGQGFGETQYF. The CDR3 DNA sequence: TGTGCCAGCAGCTTAGGTTTCGGACAGGGGTTCGGAGAGACCCAGTACTTC.

The rearrangement joins TRBV6-4 to TRBJ2-4; 10 bases match TRBD2. This CDR3 has 21 residues. Germline V gives CDR1 MRHNA, CDR2 SNTAGT. J gave up 4 bases and V 2 bases, and 20 bases lay outside the gene matches. The DNA of the CDR3 is TGTGCCAGCAGTGACCCCCGGACTAGCGGCGCCATGGTGGGGTTTAAAAACATTCAGTACTTC. Its protein is CASSDPRTSGAMVGFKNIQYF.

The rearrangement joins TRBV5-4 to TRBJ2-7, with 8 nucleotides matching TRBD1. V lost 6 bases to trimming and J lost 6 bases; unmatched junction nucleotides: 8. This CDR3 spans 13 amino acids. The V gene's germline CDR1 is SGHNT and CDR2 YYREEE (reference sequence). The CDR3 here is CASMGAGGFEQYF. The CDR3 nucleotides read TGTGCCAGCATGGGAGCAGGGGGCTTCGAGCAGTACTTC.

This sequence joins TRBV27 and TRBJ1-6, with a weak D call TRBD1 (6 bases). The V end was cut by 2 bases, the J end by 8 bases, with 16 bases between. CDR1 MNHEY and CDR2 SMNVEV come from the germline V gene (reference sequence). This CDR3 is 16 amino acids long. In DNA form, the CDR3 reads TGTGCCAGCAGTTTAAGCGGGGGCATAGGAGATTCACCCCTCCACTTT. It yields the protein CASSLSGGIGDSPLHF.

A single count supports this clone. The rearrangement joins TRBV3-1 (or the pseudogene TRBV3-2) to TRBJ2-1, with D perhaps TRBD2 (6 bases). There are 16 residues in the CDR3. V lost 2 bases to trimming and J lost 1 base, with 12 bases between them. Germline-derived CDR1 and CDR2 are LGHDT and YNNKEL (reference sequence). The CDR3 bases are TGTGCCAGCAGCCAAATGCTAGCGAAATCCTACAATGAGCAGTTCTTC. It translates to CASSQMLAKSYNEQFF.

This chain uses TRBV6-5 with TRBJ2-7, with D uncertain. V was pared by 4 bases and J by 0 bases, with 10 bases between. This CDR3 is 14 amino acids long. Per the germline V gene, CDR1 is MNHEY and CDR2 is SVGAGI. The CDR3 sequence is CASSLAEASYEQYF. The CDR3 bases are TGTGCCAGCAGTTTGGCCGAAGCCTCCTACGAGCAGTACTTC.

This chain links TRBV7-9 with TRBJ1-3; no firm D call. CDR1 is SEHNR and CDR2 is FQNEAQ in the germline V gene (reference sequence). V was shortened by 4 bases and J by 4 bases, with 11 bases between the two germline ends. The CDR3 is 14 amino acids. The chain's CDR3 is CASSSWTEGNTIYF. CDR3 sequence (DNA): TGTGCCAGCAGCTCTTGGACGGAGGGAAACACCATATATTTT.

V is TRBV18 and J is TRBJ2-5; 10 bases are shared with TRBD2. V was clipped by 1 base and J by 4 bases; unmatched bases: 15. The germline CDR1 and CDR2 sequences are KGHSH and LQKENI. CDR3 length: 19 amino acids. The CDR3 reads CASSPQTRGVAGGGETQYF. The CDR3 region has the DNA TGTGCCAGCTCACCACAAACTAGAGGAGTAGCGGGAGGTGGAGAGACCCAGTACTTC.

V and J are TRBV6-5 and TRBJ2-3; D possibly corresponds to TRBD1 (6 bases). Per germline, CDR1 MNHEY and CDR2 SVGAGI. The CDR3 extends over 15 amino acids. Deletions cut 5 bases from V and 7 bases from J, with 19 bases between. DNA for the CDR3: TGTGCCAGCAGTCGCGGACAGCCACCACAGAATACGCAGTATTTT. It encodes CASSRGQPPQNTQYF.

The rearrangement uses TRBV19 and TRBJ2-7; perhaps TRBD1 as D (5 bases). Germline values: CDR1 LNHDA, CDR2 SQIVND (reference sequence). The CDR3 has 14 residues. CDR3 sequence: CDERGRVLSYEQYF. The CDR3 region has the DNA TGTGACGAAAGGGGCCGAGTGCTTTCTTACGAGCAGTACTTC.

This rearrangement joins TRBV7-2 to TRBJ2-7; perhaps TRBD1 as D (6 bases). This CDR3 is built from 15 residues. Germline V lookup: CDR1 SGHTA, CDR2 FQGNSA. V was cut by 4 bases and J by 3 bases, with 16 bases left in between. CDR3 sequence reads: CASSYVTGGRYEQYF. In DNA, the CDR3 is TGTGCCAGCAGCTATGTGACAGGCGGGCGCTACGAGCAGTACTTC.